The 19 T cell receptor beta chains below were found in one sample sequenced in a study of blood T cells in healthy people across ages (dated by TCRdb to between 2015 and 2016). Libraries came from 5' RACE. These reads were obtained on an Illumina HiSeq 2500. A second roughly 6 to 12 cycle PCR used a sample-barcoded 5' primer and a J-beta primer mix. TCRdb reran the public reads through fastp at Q25 and MiXCR, keeping productive beta chains. Rows are unified per CDR3 protein, each entry keeping the most common DNA and genes. The sample table records around 820,000 distinct CDR3 sequences; around 25% of these occur just once. The ten largest clones add up to approximately 3.7% of the sample. These data are also associated with another study on T cells of mothers and their children.

Input material: blood. The source of these receptors is a boy younger than 18 in good health.

The chain uses TRBV9 and TRBJ2-1, with D unclear. Trimming removed 0 bases at V and 7 bases at J, with 14 bases between. The germline V gene has CDR1 SGDLS and CDR2 YYNGEE. This CDR3 has 15 residues. CDR3 protein: CASSVAPGRSNEQFF. In DNA, the CDR3 is TGTGCCAGCAGCGTAGCCCCGGGTAGGTCGAATGAGCAGTTCTTC.

This clonotype has only a few counts. The V gene is TRBV3-1, the J gene TRBJ2-1; D perhaps matches TRBD1 (6 bases). Germline CDR1 and CDR2: LGHDT and YNNKEL (reference sequence). V was clipped by 0 bases and J by 5 bases, with 14 bases between them. The CDR3 contains 16 residues. Here the CDR3 reads CASSQETQTGHNEQFF. The CDR3 DNA is TGTGCCAGCAGCCAAGAGACTCAAACAGGGCACAATGAGCAGTTCTTC.

In its sample, this clonotype was seen a few times. The chain joins TRBV27 to TRBJ2-4, with 9 positions matching TRBD2. The ends lost 0 bases at V and 7 bases at J; junction bases unmatched: 4. The CDR3 totals 15 residues. The germline CDR1 and CDR2 sequences are MNHEY and SMNVEV (reference sequence). The CDR3 loop is CASSLSGLALNIQYF. The CDR3 nucleotides are TGTGCCAGCAGTTTATCGGGACTAGCCTTGAACATTCAGTACTTC.

This clonotype was detected many times. The V gene is TRBV11-1, the J gene TRBJ2-5; 11 nucleotides line up with TRBD1. V was pared by 5 bases and J by 5 bases, with 7 bases of the junction left unmatched. CDR3 length: 15 residues. CDR1 and CDR2 from the germline V gene are SGHAT and FQDESV (reference sequence). The CDR3 region is CASSPRTGGGETQYF. The CDR3 nucleotides are TGTGCCAGCAGCCCCAGGACAGGGGGCGGTGAGACCCAGTACTTC.

This clonotype was seen more than once but under ten times. The V call is TRBV10-3, the J call TRBJ2-7, with D unclear. This CDR3 has 14 amino acids. Deletions cut 0 bases from V and 4 bases from J, with 10 bases between. Germline values: CDR1 ENHRY, CDR2 SYGVKD. The CDR3 nucleotides are TGTGCCATCAGTGAGTCGAACGATAGATACGAGCAGTACTTC. It yields the protein CAISESNDRYEQYF.

As concerns this clonotype: Relative to the germline gene, one junction end is altered; a read error may explain this. This rearrangement joins TRBV7-7 to TRBJ2-1, with D possibly being TRBD1 or TRBD2 (6 bases each). Germline CDR1 and CDR2: SSHAT and FNYEAQ (reference sequence). The CDR3 sequence is 17 residues long. The CDR3 DNA reads as TGTGCTAGCAGCTTAGGGCTACAGGGAGGCCCCAACAATGAGCAGTTCTTC. Its translation is CASSLGLQGGPNNEQFF. The whole variable domain, remainder taken from reference TRBV7-7 and TRBJ2-1, is GAGVSQSPRYKVTKRGQDVTLRCDPISSHATLYWYQQALGQGPEFLTYFNYEAQPDKSGLPSDRFSAERPEGSISTLTIQRTEQRDSAMYRCASSLGLQGGPNNEQFFGPGTRLTVL.

This chain joins TRBV14 and TRBJ2-5, with D tentatively TRBD2 (5 bases). The J call is in doubt because the DNA end fits TRBJ2-1 better. CDR3 length: 15 amino acids. Germline V gives CDR1 SGHDN, CDR2 FVKESK. The CDR3 DNA follows: TGTGCCAGCAGTCCTCGAGCTAGCCTGACCGTTGAGCAGTTCTTC. Residues: CASSPRASLTVEQFF.

This clonotype turned up a few times. The CDR3 sequence is CASSPKLRTGNGYTF. The DNA of the CDR3 is TGTGCCAGCAGCCCCAAACTCCGGACAGGGAATGGCTACACCTTC. This chain uses TRBV7-9 with TRBJ1-2, with 8 positions matching TRBD1. Germline loops: CDR1 SEHNR, CDR2 FQNEAQ (reference sequence). The V segment lost 5 bases and the J segment 6 bases; nucleotides outside the gene matches: 11. This CDR3 comprises 15 residues.

This sequence joins TRBV28 and TRBJ2-5, with 9 bases identical to TRBD2. The germline CDR1 and CDR2 sequences are MDHEN and SYDVKM. With V trimmed by 1 base and J by 5 bases, 8 bases remained unmatched. The CDR3 loop spans 16 amino acids. The CDR3 protein is CASSLLVAGGPETQYF. The CDR3 bases are TGTGCCAGCAGTTTATTGGTGGCGGGAGGGCCGGAGACCCAGTACTTC.

V is TRBV7-2 and J is TRBJ1-2, with D uncertain. Germline V gives CDR1 SGHTA, CDR2 FQGNSA. The CDR3 runs 15 residues. The V and J ends lost 3 bases and 6 bases respectively, with 17 bases between them. Here the CDR3 DNA reads TGTGCCAGCAGCTTCCCGAGGCCCCGGACGGATGGCTACACCTTC. Translating it yields CASSFPRPRTDGYTF.

The CDR3 loop reads CASSLEQGAEKLFF. As DNA, the CDR3 is TGCGCCAGCAGCTTGGAACAGGGAGCAGAAAAACTGTTTTTT. The chain has TRBV5-1 and TRBJ1-4, with TRBD1 as a possible D gene (6 bases). The germline V gene encodes CDR1 SGHRS and CDR2 YFSETQ. The CDR3 loop spans 14 amino acids. Deletions cut 0 bases from V and 8 bases from J, with 11 bases between.

This clonotype turned up a few times. The V and J genes are TRBV12-3 or TRBV12-4 and TRBJ1-2; 9 bases are a match to TRBD1. After removal of 5 bases from V and 7 bases from J, the junction contained 2 bases not matched to a gene. The CDR3 is made up of 12 amino acids. The CDR3 DNA is TGTGCCAGCAGTGGACAGGGGCCTGGCTACACCTTC. The encoded protein is CASSGQGPGYTF.

This rearrangement joins TRBV30 to TRBJ2-3; maybe TRBD1 (6 bases). The CDR3 is 14 amino acids. The V gene lost 4 bases and the J gene lost 4 bases, with 15 bases spanning the gap. Per germline, CDR1 GTSNPN and CDR2 SVGIG (reference sequence). The CDR3 loop reads CAWMDGRGADTQYF. For the CDR3, the DNA is TGTGCCTGGATGGATGGCAGGGGCGCAGATACGCAGTATTTT.

This clonotype was detected a few times. J is TRBJ1-1 and V is TRBV12-3 or TRBV12-4, with D unclear. V shed 0 bases and J shed 8 bases, with 7 bases lying between them. The CDR3 contains 12 residues. For the CDR3, the DNA is TGTGCCAGCAGTTTAGCGAGCCAAGAAGCTTTCTTT. Protein product: CASSLASQEAFF.

This clonotype was counted between two and nine times. V usage is TRBV7-3 and J usage is TRBJ2-3; D gene uncertain. Looked up from germline, CDR1 is SGHTA and CDR2 is FQGTGA. V lost 1 base and J 3 bases, leaving 8 bases between the germline ends. The CDR3 extends over 14 amino acids. CDR3 residues: CASSLSSGTDTQYF. The DNA for the CDR3 is TGTGCCAGCAGCTTAAGCTCGGGTACAGATACGCAGTATTTT.

There are a few counts of this clonotype. J is TRBJ2-1 and V is TRBV27; D not certain. The germline gives CDR1 MNHEY, CDR2 SMNVEV (reference sequence). Between the trimmed V and J ends, which lost 5 bases and 8 bases, there was a span of 16 bases. The CDR3 extends over 14 amino acids. Here the CDR3 DNA reads TGTGCCAGCAGTCCCGGACCCTATCGGGATGAGCAGTTCTTC. Its translation is CASSPGPYRDEQFF.

This clonotype was seen many times. CDR3 protein: CASSYASQETQYF. The CDR3 coding sequence is TGTGCCAGCAGTTACGCTAGCCAAGAGACCCAGTACTTC. The rearrangement uses TRBV6-5 and TRBJ2-5; no reliable D call. There are 13 residues in the CDR3. The V end was cut by 2 bases, the J end by 1 base, with 5 bases between. From germline, CDR1 is MNHEY and CDR2 SVGAGI.

The chain recombines TRBV24-1 with TRBJ1-4; TRBD1 aligns across 11 bases. The CDR3 runs 14 residues. V gave up 5 bases and J gave up 10 bases; unmatched junction bases: 5. Germline V CDR1 and CDR2: KGHDR, SFDVKD. The DNA of the CDR3 is TGTGCCACCAGTGCGGGACAGGGGGGTGCAAAACTGTTTTTT. Translation gives CATSAGQGGAKLFF.

This clonotype was seen only a few times. This chain connects TRBV7-6 to TRBJ1-1, with D tentatively TRBD1 (5 bases). Germline loops: CDR1 SGHVS, CDR2 FNYEAQ. This CDR3 is built from 16 residues. Trimming removed 5 bases from V and 0 bases from J, with 16 bases in between. CDR3 loop: CASSLGEGRLNTEAFF. DNA of the CDR3: TGTGCCAGCAGCCTAGGAGAGGGACGGTTGAACACTGAAGCTTTCTTT. The full variable domain, rest sourced from reference TRBV7-6 and TRBJ1-1, is GAGVSQSPRYKVTKRGQDVALRCDPISGHVSLYWYRQALGQGPEFLTYFNYEAQQDKSGLPNDRFSAERPEGSISTLTIQRTEQRDSAMYRCASSLGEGRLNTEAFFGQGTRLTVV.